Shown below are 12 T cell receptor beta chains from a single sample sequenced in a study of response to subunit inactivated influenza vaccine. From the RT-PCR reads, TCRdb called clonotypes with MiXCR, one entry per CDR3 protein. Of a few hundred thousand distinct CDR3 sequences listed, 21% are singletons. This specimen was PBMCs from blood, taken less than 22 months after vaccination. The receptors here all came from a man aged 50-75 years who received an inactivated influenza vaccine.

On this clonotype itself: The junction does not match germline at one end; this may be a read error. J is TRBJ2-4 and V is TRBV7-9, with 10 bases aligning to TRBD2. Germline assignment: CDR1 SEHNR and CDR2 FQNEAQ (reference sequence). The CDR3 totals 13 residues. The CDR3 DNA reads TGTGCCAGCAGCCTAGCGGGAGAGTTCATTCAGTACTTC. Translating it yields CASSLAGEFIQYF.

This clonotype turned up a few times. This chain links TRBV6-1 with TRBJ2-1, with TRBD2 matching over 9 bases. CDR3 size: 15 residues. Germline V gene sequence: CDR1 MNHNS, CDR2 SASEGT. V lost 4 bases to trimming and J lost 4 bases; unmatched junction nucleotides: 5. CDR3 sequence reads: CASSALLAGYNEQFF. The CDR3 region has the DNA TGTGCCAGCAGTGCGTTGCTAGCGGGGTACAATGAGCAGTTCTTC.

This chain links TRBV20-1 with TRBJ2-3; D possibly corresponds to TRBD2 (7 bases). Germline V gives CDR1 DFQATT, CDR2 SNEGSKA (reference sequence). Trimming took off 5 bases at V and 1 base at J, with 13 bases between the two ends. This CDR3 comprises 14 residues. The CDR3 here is CSAPRGARTDTQYF. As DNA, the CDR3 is TGCAGTGCTCCCCGGGGGGCTCGCACAGATACGCAGTATTTT.

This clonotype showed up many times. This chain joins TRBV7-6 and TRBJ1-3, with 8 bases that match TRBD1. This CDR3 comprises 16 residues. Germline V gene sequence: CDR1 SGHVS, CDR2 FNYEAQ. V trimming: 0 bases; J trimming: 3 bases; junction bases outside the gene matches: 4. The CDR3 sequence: CASSLASGGFGNTIYF. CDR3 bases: TGTGCCAGCAGCTTAGCATCAGGGGGCTTTGGAAACACCATATATTTT.

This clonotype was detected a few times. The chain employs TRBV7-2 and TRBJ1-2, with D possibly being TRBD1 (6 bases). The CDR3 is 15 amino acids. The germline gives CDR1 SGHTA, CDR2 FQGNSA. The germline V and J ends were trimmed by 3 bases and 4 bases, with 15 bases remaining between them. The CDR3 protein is CASSLAEGQSYGYTF. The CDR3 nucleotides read TGTGCCAGCAGCTTGGCCGAGGGACAATCCTATGGCTACACCTTC.

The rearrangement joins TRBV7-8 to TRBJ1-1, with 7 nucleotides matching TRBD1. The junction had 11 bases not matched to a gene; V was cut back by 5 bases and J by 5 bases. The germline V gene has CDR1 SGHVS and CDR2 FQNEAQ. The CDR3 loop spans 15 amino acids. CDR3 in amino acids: CASSPRGGWGTEAFF. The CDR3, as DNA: TGTGCCAGCAGCCCCAGGGGGGGTTGGGGGACTGAAGCTTTCTTT.

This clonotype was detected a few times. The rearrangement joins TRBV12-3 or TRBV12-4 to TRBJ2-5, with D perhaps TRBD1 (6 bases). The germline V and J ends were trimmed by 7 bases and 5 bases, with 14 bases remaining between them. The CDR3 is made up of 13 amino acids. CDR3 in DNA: TGTGCCAGCACTACAGGGTCCTGGGAGACCCAGTACTTC. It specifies CASTTGSWETQYF.

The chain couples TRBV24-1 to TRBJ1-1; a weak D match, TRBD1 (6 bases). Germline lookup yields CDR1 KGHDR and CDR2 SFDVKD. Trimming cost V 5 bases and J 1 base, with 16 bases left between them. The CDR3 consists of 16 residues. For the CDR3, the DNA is TGTGCCACCAGTGCGGGGGGCTGGGACACGAACACTGAAGCTTTCTTT. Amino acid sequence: CATSAGGWDTNTEAFF.

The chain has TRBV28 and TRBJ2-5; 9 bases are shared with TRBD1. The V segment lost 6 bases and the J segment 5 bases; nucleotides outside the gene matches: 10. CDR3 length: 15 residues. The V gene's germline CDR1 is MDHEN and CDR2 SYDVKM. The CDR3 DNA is TGTGCCAGCAGATACACAGGGGGCATCGGCGAGACCCAGTACTTC. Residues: CASRYTGGIGETQYF.

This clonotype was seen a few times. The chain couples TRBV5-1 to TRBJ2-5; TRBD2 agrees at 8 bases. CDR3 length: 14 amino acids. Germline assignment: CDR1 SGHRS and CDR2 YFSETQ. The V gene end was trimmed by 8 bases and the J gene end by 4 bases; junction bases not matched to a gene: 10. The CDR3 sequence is CASRGLVIGETQYF. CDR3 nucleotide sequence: TGCGCCAGTAGGGGACTAGTCATAGGAGAGACCCAGTACTTC.

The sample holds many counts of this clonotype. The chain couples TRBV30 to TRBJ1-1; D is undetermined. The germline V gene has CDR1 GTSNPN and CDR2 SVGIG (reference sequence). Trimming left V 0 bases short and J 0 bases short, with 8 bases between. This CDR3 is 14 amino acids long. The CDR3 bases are TGTGCCTGGAGTGTTGGGATTATGAACACTGAAGCTTTCTTT. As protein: CAWSVGIMNTEAFF.

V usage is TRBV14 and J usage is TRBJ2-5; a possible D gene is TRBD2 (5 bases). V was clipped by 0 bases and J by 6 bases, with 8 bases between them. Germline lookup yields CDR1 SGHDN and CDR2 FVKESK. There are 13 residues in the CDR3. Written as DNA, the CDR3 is TGTGCCAGCAGCCAAGAAAGGAGGCAGACCCAGTACTTC. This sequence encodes CASSQERRQTQYF.